These 32 T cell receptor beta chains were sequenced from one sample in a study of T cells in Graves' hyperthyroidism and ophthalmopathy (dated by TCRdb to the late 2010s). The library was built by means of multiplex PCR. These reads were obtained on an Illumina HiSeq 2000. The TCR beta CDR3 regions were amplified from RNA transcripts. The first round of RT-PCR for the TCR CDR3 was performed with the HTBI primer set and the Qiagen OneStep RT-PCR kit. The public reads were reprocessed in TCRdb via fastp at Q25 and MiXCR, keeping in-frame beta chains. Each entry is one CDR3 protein sequence, shown with its most common DNA and genes. In all, the sample holds about 600,000 distinct CDR3 sequences, and roughly 14% of those were seen once. In total, the top ten clones hold under 15% of the sample. The source material was blood. The receptors were sampled from a woman in her fifties or sixties with Graves' ophthalmopathy.

This clonotype was seen many times. The chain recombines TRBV3-1 with TRBJ2-5; perhaps TRBD2 as D (6 bases). Trimming cost V 1 base and J 4 bases, with 10 bases left between them. The CDR3 extends over 14 amino acids. Germline lookup yields CDR1 LGHDT and CDR2 YNNKEL (reference sequence). CDR3 region: CASSQVEGLETQYF. The CDR3 bases are TGTGCCAGCAGCCAAGTGGAGGGCCTAGAGACCCAGTACTTC.

The table lists this clonotype with a few counts. The V and J genes are TRBV7-8 and TRBJ2-7; no firm D call. This CDR3 is built from 14 residues. V was shortened by 2 bases and J by 3 bases, with 11 bases between the two germline ends. Per the germline V gene, CDR1 is SGHVS and CDR2 is FQNEAQ. CDR3 coding DNA: TGTGCCAGCAGCTTAATTGCTGGACGCTACGAGCAGTACTTC. It yields the protein CASSLIAGRYEQYF.

There are many counts of this clonotype. One end of the junction fails to match germline, which may point to a read error. V is TRBV20-1 and J is TRBJ2-7; 10 positions agree with TRBD2. The CDR3 length is 13 residues. Per the germline V gene, CDR1 is DFQATT and CDR2 is SNEGSKA (reference sequence). CDR3 loop: CRASGSGSYEQYF. CDR3 DNA: TGCAGAGCTAGCGGGAGCGGCTCCTACGAGCAGTACTTC.

On this clonotype: This may come from a read error, since a much larger clone is one base off. The V call is TRBV10-3, the J call TRBJ1-1; the D gene is possibly TRBD1 (5 bases). Looked up from germline, CDR1 is ENHRY and CDR2 is SYGVKD. This CDR3 spans 14 amino acids. Deletions cut 3 bases from V and 2 bases from J, with 10 bases between. CDR3 residues: CAISDRGTNTEAFF. The DNA for the CDR3 is TGTGCCATCAGTGATAGGGGCACCAACACTGAAGCTTTCTTT.

This clonotype was counted many times. J is TRBJ2-3 and V is TRBV11-2; the D gene is possibly TRBD1 (6 bases). The V gene lost 7 bases and the J gene lost 6 bases, with 14 bases spanning the gap. The CDR3 totals 13 residues. Germline values: CDR1 SGHAT, CDR2 FQNNGV. CDR3 protein: CASNLGALDTQYF. The CDR3 region has the DNA TGTGCCAGCAACCTGGGGGCGCTTGATACGCAGTATTTT.

This clonotype has ten or more counts. The V call is TRBV28, the J call TRBJ2-7; 8 nucleotides agree with TRBD2. The CDR3 loop spans 15 amino acids. Unmatched junction bases numbered 6, after V lost 5 bases and J lost 0 bases. Germline CDR1 is MDHEN and CDR2 is SYDVKM. The CDR3, as DNA: TGTGCCAGCAGTACTAGCGGCGGTGGCTCCTACGAGCAGTACTTC. Protein: CASSTSGGGSYEQYF.

There are many counts of this clonotype. V usage is TRBV30 and J usage is TRBJ2-2, with TRBD1 matching 8 bases. The CDR3 has 15 amino acids. Per the germline V gene, CDR1 is GTSNPN and CDR2 is SVGIG (reference sequence). The ends lost 2 bases at V and 7 bases at J; junction bases unmatched: 9. The CDR3 loop is CAWSIGRGRFGELFF. CDR3 in DNA: TGTGCCTGGAGTATTGGCAGGGGGCGATTCGGGGAGCTGTTTTTT.

This clonotype was counted at least ten times. The CDR3 DNA follows: TGTGCCATGACCGGGACTGGAGAGACCCAGTACTTC. This encodes CAMTGTGETQYF. This rearrangement joins TRBV2 to TRBJ2-5, with D possibly being TRBD2 (6 bases). The CDR3 runs to 12 residues. CDR1 is SNHLY, CDR2 FYNNEI, per germline. Trimming took 10 bases from V and 4 from J, leaving 13 bases between them.

Ten or more counts support this clonotype. The genes are TRBV11-2 and TRBJ2-4; D may be TRBD2 (5 bases). V was pared by 0 bases and J by 9 bases, with 15 bases between. Germline V gene sequence: CDR1 SGHAT, CDR2 FQNNGV. The CDR3 has 15 residues. CDR3 residues: CASSLDRAGRGIQYF. CDR3 nucleotides: TGTGCCAGCAGCTTAGATAGGGCAGGTCGGGGCATTCAGTACTTC.

This clonotype was detected only a few times. This chain connects TRBV4-1 to TRBJ1-1; D not certain. This CDR3 is 14 amino acids long. V lost 4 bases, J lost 1 base, and 10 bases lay in between. Per the germline V gene, CDR1 is MGHRA and CDR2 is YSYEKL. This CDR3 reads CASSRRTANTEAFF. In nucleotides, the CDR3 is TGCGCCAGCAGCCGACGGACGGCGAACACTGAAGCTTTCTTT.

The table lists this clonotype with a few counts. The chain links TRBV6-1 to TRBJ1-1, with 8 bases lining up with TRBD1. Germline CDR1 reads MNHNS; CDR2 reads SASEGT. This CDR3 contains 13 residues. The V gene end was trimmed by 7 bases and the J gene end by 3 bases; junction bases not matched to a gene: 4. CDR3 loop: CASNRGFYTEAFF. Here the CDR3 DNA reads TGTGCCAGCAACAGGGGGTTTTACACTGAAGCTTTCTTT.

This clonotype was found many times. This chain uses TRBV13 with TRBJ2-7; D not resolved. V was shortened by 0 bases and J by 1 base, with 10 bases between the two germline ends. In germline, CDR1 is PRHDT, CDR2 FYEKMQ (reference sequence). This CDR3 is 15 amino acids long. CDR3 loop: CASSLGTASSYEQYF. The CDR3 DNA follows: TGTGCCAGCAGCTTAGGGACTGCATCTTCCTACGAGCAGTACTTC.

This clonotype was detected ten times or more. V is TRBV5-4 and J is TRBJ2-7; 11 bases map to TRBD2. With V trimmed by 10 bases and J by 3 bases, 9 bases remained unmatched. This CDR3 comprises 14 residues. Germline-derived CDR1 and CDR2 are SGHNT and YYREEE (reference sequence). The CDR3 spells CASSPGLAGYEQYF. In DNA, the CDR3 is TGTGCCTCTTCCCCCGGACTAGCGGGCTACGAGCAGTACTTC.

As for this clonotype: Its ends do not fully match the called genes, so a read error is possible. J is TRBJ2-3 and V is TRBV4-2; TRBD1 aligns across 7 bases. This CDR3 has 14 amino acids. CDR1 and CDR2 (germline): LGHNA, YNFKEQ. The CDR3: CASSQRDSRDTQYF. CDR3 nucleotide sequence: TGTGCCAGCAGCCAAAGGGACAGCAGAGATACGCAGTATTTT.

This clonotype appeared once. This chain joins TRBV7-9 and TRBJ1-5, with 9 bases fitting TRBD1. Germline loops: CDR1 SEHNR, CDR2 FQNEAQ (reference sequence). Trimming at V came to 5 bases and at J to 1 base, leaving 9 bases not matched to a gene. The CDR3 length is 17 residues. DNA of the CDR3: TGTGCCAGCAGCAAGGGATCCGGGACAGGGAGCAATCAGCCCCAGCATTTT. Encoded protein: CASSKGSGTGSNQPQHF.

The chain combines TRBV4-2 with TRBJ2-1, with no clear D. With 0 bases removed from V and 0 bases from J, the gap between germline ends came to 12 bases. The CDR3 totals 17 residues. The germline CDR1 and CDR2 sequences are LGHNA and YNFKEQ. CDR3 sequence reads: CASSQDRKSSSYNEQFF. CDR3 sequence (DNA): TGTGCCAGCAGCCAAGATCGTAAGTCCAGCTCCTACAATGAGCAGTTCTTC.

At least ten counts were recorded for this clonotype. The CDR3 loop is CASRKPGSYEQYF. The CDR3 region has the DNA TGTGCCAGCAGAAAACCAGGGTCCTACGAGCAGTACTTC. The chain uses TRBV11-2 and TRBJ2-7, with a possible D match to TRBD1 (5 bases). V was cut by 6 bases and J by 1 base, with 10 bases left in between. Germline V CDR1 and CDR2: SGHAT, FQNNGV. CDR3 size: 13 residues.

This clonotype showed up many times. V is TRBV12-3 or TRBV12-4 and J is TRBJ2-1; D is uncertain. The CDR3 consists of 13 residues. V was shortened by 4 bases and J by 1 base, with 5 bases between the two germline ends. This CDR3 is CASSWLSYNEQFF. The CDR3 DNA follows: TGTGCCAGCAGTTGGTTGTCCTACAATGAGCAGTTCTTC.

V gene TRBV7-9 combines with J gene TRBJ2-1; 8 bases align to TRBD2. CDR1 SEHNR and CDR2 FQNEAQ come from the germline V gene (reference sequence). V gave up 3 bases and J gave up 7 bases; unmatched junction bases: 14. The CDR3 extends over 17 amino acids. CDR3 residues: CASSFYKAGTRGNEQFF. CDR3 coding DNA: TGTGCCAGCAGCTTTTATAAAGCCGGGACTAGGGGTAATGAGCAGTTCTTC.

This clonotype was detected ten times or more. The rearrangement links TRBV7-3 to TRBJ2-2; TRBD1 matches 8 bases. After removal of 6 bases from V and 5 bases from J, the junction contained 11 bases not matched to a gene. The CDR3 runs to 16 residues. Germline lookup yields CDR1 SGHTA and CDR2 FQGTGA. In DNA form, the CDR3 reads TGTGCCAGCAGAGTTGGCCCCCGACAGGGGACCGGGGAGCTGTTTTTT. Protein product: CASRVGPRQGTGELFF.

The table lists this clonotype with many counts. The gene calls are TRBV11-1 and TRBJ1-5; TRBD1 matches 7 bases. V gave up 5 bases and J gave up 7 bases; unmatched junction bases: 11. The germline V gene encodes CDR1 SGHAT and CDR2 FQDESV (reference sequence). The CDR3 is made up of 15 amino acids. The CDR3 here is CASSQSTGNGQPQHF. DNA of the CDR3: TGTGCCAGCAGCCAATCGACAGGGAATGGGCAGCCCCAGCATTTT.

This clonotype was detected a few times. This chain links TRBV12-3 or TRBV12-4 with TRBJ1-5; D is undetermined. V was clipped by 6 bases and J by 0 bases, with 12 bases between them. This CDR3 contains 15 residues. CDR3 in DNA: TGTGCCAGCAGACCCGACGGTCATAGCAATCAGCCCCAGCATTTT. Amino acids: CASRPDGHSNQPQHF.

The chain links TRBV19 to TRBJ2-1; 8 bases align to TRBD2. Germline V gives CDR1 LNHDA, CDR2 SQIVND (reference sequence). The length of the CDR3 is 15 residues. V was clipped by 3 bases and J by 3 bases; unmatched bases: 4. The CDR3 region is CASSIGAGGYNEQFF. The CDR3 DNA reads as TGTGCCAGTAGTATTGGGGCGGGAGGCTACAATGAGCAGTTCTTC.

This clonotype came up many times. The J gene is TRBJ2-7, the V gene TRBV5-5, with TRBD1 matching 9 bases. The germline gives CDR1 SGHKS, CDR2 YYEKEE (reference sequence). This CDR3 is built from 18 residues. V was clipped by 4 bases and J by 4 bases; unmatched bases: 18. The CDR3 sequence is CASSPILRDRVREYEQYF. The CDR3 nucleotides are TGTGCCAGCAGCCCAATTCTCCGGGACAGGGTTCGAGAATACGAGCAGTACTTC.

In its sample, this clonotype was seen many times. This sequence joins TRBV20-1 and TRBJ2-1, with TRBD2 matching over 8 bases. V shed 6 bases, J shed 3 bases, and the junction held 13 bases outside the gene matches. Germline V gene sequence: CDR1 DFQATT, CDR2 SNEGSKA (reference sequence). This CDR3 is built from 16 residues. CDR3 sequence reads: CSATTSGGLYYNEQFF. CDR3 nucleotide sequence: TGCAGTGCAACAACTAGCGGAGGCCTTTACTACAATGAGCAGTTCTTC.

The chain couples TRBV20-1 to TRBJ2-7, with D tentatively TRBD2 (6 bases). Between the trimmed V and J ends, which lost 3 bases and 7 bases, there was a span of 16 bases. Germline V CDR1 and CDR2: DFQATT, SNEGSKA (reference sequence). The CDR3 is made up of 13 amino acids. Written as DNA, the CDR3 is TGCAGTGCTAGTCGACTAGATCGCCGGGAGCAGTACTTC. This sequence encodes CSASRLDRREQYF.

This clonotype was seen a handful of times. The chain joins TRBV27 to TRBJ2-6; no reliable D call. CDR1 and CDR2 (germline): MNHEY, SMNVEV (reference sequence). V shed 4 bases and J shed 0 bases, with 10 bases lying between them. The CDR3 contains 16 residues. The CDR3 DNA reads TGTGCCAGCAGTTCGTGGCAGAACTCTGGGGCCAACGTCCTGACTTTC. Translated: CASSSWQNSGANVLTF.

Ten or more counts support this clonotype. The V call is TRBV14, the J call TRBJ2-7; the D is unclear. This CDR3 is 13 amino acids long. Looked up from germline, CDR1 is SGHDN and CDR2 is FVKESK. V dropped 3 bases and J dropped 3 bases, with 9 bases sitting between them. CDR3 sequence (DNA): TGTGCCAGCAGCCAGGGGTTTTTCTACGAGCAGTACTTC. As protein: CASSQGFFYEQYF.

This clonotype was seen repeatedly, ten times or more. The chain recombines TRBV2 with TRBJ2-2, with D possibly TRBD1 on 5 matching bases. The length of the CDR3 is 20 residues. V gave up 6 bases and J gave up 0 bases, with 26 bases separating them. Germline loops: CDR1 SNHLY, CDR2 FYNNEI. CDR3: CASSSHFNQGLGSNTGELFF. In nucleotides, the CDR3 is TGTGCCAGCAGCTCCCACTTTAACCAGGGCTTAGGATCGAACACCGGGGAGCTGTTTTTT.

This clonotype was observed many times. The chain combines TRBV6-1 with TRBJ2-5; 8 positions agree with TRBD2. The CDR3 is 14 residues long. The V segment lost 6 bases and the J segment 4 bases; nucleotides outside the gene matches: 7. The V gene's germline CDR1 is MNHNS and CDR2 SASEGT. The CDR3 DNA is TGTGCCAGCAGCCGGGGACTAGTCAGAGAGACCCAGTACTTC. This encodes CASSRGLVRETQYF.

The chain has TRBV10-3 and TRBJ2-5; no definite D call. Germline assignment: CDR1 ENHRY and CDR2 SYGVKD. With 3 bases removed from V and 1 base from J, the gap between germline ends came to 9 bases. The CDR3 covers 14 residues. CDR3 sequence (DNA): TGTGCCATCAGTGACTGGCGGCGCCAAGAGACCCAGTACTTC. Translated, it gives CAISDWRRQETQYF.

In its sample, this clonotype was seen a few times. The chain recombines TRBV6-1 with TRBJ1-5; a possible D gene is TRBD1 (6 bases). With 6 bases removed from V and 2 bases from J, the gap between germline ends came to 20 bases. The CDR3 sequence is 17 residues long. Germline CDR1 is MNHNS and CDR2 is SASEGT. CDR3 in DNA: TGTGCCAGCAGAAGGGACACGATCATGTGGCGCAATCAGCCCCAGCATTTT. As protein: CASRRDTIMWRNQPQHF.